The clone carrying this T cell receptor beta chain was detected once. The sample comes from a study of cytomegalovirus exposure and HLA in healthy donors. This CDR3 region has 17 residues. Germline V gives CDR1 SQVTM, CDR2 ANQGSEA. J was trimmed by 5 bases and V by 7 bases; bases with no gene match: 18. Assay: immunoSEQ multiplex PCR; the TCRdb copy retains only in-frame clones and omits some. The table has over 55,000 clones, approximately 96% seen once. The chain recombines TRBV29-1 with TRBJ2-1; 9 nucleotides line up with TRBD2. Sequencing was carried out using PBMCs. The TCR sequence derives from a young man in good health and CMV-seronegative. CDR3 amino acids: CSGRGPLAGGTNNEQFF. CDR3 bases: TGCAGCGGAAGAGGGCCTCTGGCGGGAGGGACCAACAATGAGCAGTTCTTC.